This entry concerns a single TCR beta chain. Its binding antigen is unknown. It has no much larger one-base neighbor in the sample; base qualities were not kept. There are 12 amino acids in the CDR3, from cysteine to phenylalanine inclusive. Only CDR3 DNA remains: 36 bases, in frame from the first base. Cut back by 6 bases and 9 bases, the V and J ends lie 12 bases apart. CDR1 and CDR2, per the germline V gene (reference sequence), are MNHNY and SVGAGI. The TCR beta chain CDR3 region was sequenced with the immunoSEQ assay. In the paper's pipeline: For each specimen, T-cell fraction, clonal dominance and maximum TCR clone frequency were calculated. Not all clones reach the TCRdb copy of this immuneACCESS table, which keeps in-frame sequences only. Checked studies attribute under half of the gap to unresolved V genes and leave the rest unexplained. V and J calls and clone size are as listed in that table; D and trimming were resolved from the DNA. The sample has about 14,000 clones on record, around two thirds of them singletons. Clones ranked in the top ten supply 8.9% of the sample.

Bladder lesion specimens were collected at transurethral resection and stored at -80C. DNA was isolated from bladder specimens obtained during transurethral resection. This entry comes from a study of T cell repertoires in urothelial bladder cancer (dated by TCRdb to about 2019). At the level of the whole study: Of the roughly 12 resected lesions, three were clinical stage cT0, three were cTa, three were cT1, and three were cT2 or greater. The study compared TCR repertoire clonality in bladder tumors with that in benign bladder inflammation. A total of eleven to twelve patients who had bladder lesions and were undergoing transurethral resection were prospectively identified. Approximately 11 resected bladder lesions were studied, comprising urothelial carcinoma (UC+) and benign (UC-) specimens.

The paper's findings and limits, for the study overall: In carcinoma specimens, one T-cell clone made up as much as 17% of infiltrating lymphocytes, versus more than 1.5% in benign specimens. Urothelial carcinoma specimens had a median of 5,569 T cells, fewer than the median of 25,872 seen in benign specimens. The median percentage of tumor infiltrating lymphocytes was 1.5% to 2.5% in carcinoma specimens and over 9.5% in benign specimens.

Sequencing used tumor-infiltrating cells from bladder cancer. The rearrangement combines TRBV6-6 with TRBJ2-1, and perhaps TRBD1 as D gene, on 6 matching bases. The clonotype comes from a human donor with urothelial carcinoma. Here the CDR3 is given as CASRGANSEQFF. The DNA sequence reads TGTGCCAGCAGGGGGGCCAACTCTGAGCAGTTCTTC.